Presented here are 17 T cell receptor beta chains from one specimen sequenced in a study of blood T cells in healthy people across ages. Alongside a J-beta primer mix, a sample-barcoded 5' primer served in a second PCR lasting roughly 6 to 11 cycles. TCRdb ran MiXCR on the 5' RACE reads and lists one entry per CDR3 protein. The table has around 750,000 distinct CDR3 sequences, 53% seen once; the top ten hold approximately 40%. Specimen: blood. The receptors were gathered from a man older than 75 in good health.

The J gene is TRBJ2-1, the V gene TRBV3-1, with 11 bases fitting TRBD1. Germline assignment: CDR1 LGHDT and CDR2 YNNKEL (reference sequence). This CDR3 is 15 amino acids long. V shed 5 bases and J 5 bases; nucleotides not matched to a gene: 5. CDR3 sequence (DNA): TGTGCCAGCAGCAGGACAGGGGGCGTCGACAATGAGCAGTTCTTC. The encoded protein is CASSRTGGVDNEQFF.

The V call is TRBV5-1, the J call TRBJ1-5, with a weak D call TRBD1 (5 bases). Germline CDR1 is SGHRS and CDR2 is YFSETQ. CDR3 length: 16 amino acids. Trimming took 0 bases from V and 2 from J, leaving 12 bases between them. The CDR3 DNA follows: TGCGCCAGCAGCTTGGGAGGAGAGACAGGCAATCAGCCCCAGCATTTT. Protein product: CASSLGGETGNQPQHF.

Comments on this clonotype: A junction boundary mismatches the germline segment, possibly from a read error. The V and J genes are TRBV28 and TRBJ2-1; TRBD2 matches 10 bases. The germline gives CDR1 MDHEN, CDR2 SYDVKM. The CDR3 loop spans 16 amino acids. The CDR3 sequence: CAGSWASGSFGNEQFF. CDR3 nucleotides: TGTGCCGGCAGTTGGGCTAGCGGGAGCTTTGGAAATGAGCAGTTCTTC.

This chain uses TRBV9 with TRBJ2-7; D ambiguous. V was pared by 0 bases and J by 1 base, with 8 bases between. Germline CDR1 is SGDLS and CDR2 is YYNGEE. This CDR3 has 14 amino acids. CDR3: CASSVEPRSYEQYF. DNA for the CDR3: TGTGCCAGCAGCGTAGAACCCAGGTCCTACGAGCAGTACTTC. The full variable domain, its missing parts supplied by reference TRBV9 and TRBJ2-7, is DSGVTQTPKHLITATGQRVTLRCSPRSGDLSVYWYQQSLDQGLQFLIQYYNGEERAKGNILERFSAQQFPDLHSELNLSSLELGDSALYFCASSVEPRSYEQYFGPGTRLTVT.

The chain carries TRBV3-1 and TRBJ1-1; D is uncertain. Trimming removed 6 bases from V and 6 bases from J, with 11 bases in between. This CDR3 contains 12 residues. The germline CDR1 and CDR2 sequences are LGHDT and YNNKEL (reference sequence). The CDR3 region is CASSPREAEAFF. The CDR3 DNA reads as TGTGCCAGCAGTCCGAGGGAGGCTGAAGCTTTCTTT.

J is TRBJ1-1 and V is TRBV2; the D gene is possibly TRBD1 (5 bases). Germline CDR1 is SNHLY and CDR2 is FYNNEI. The V end lost 6 bases, the J end lost 4 bases, and 15 bases lay between the germline ends. The CDR3 length is 14 residues. CDR3 amino acids: CASRVRAGATEAFF. CDR3 nucleotide sequence: TGTGCCAGCAGAGTCCGGGCCGGGGCCACTGAAGCTTTCTTT.

The V gene is TRBV2, the J gene TRBJ2-7; 7 bases fit TRBD2. J was trimmed by 7 bases and V by 6 bases; bases with no gene match: 12. The CDR3 contains 14 residues. Looked up from germline, CDR1 is SNHLY and CDR2 is FYNNEI. CDR3 sequence: CASRTGLSPNEQYF. CDR3 bases: TGTGCCAGCAGGACGGGACTATCTCCCAATGAGCAGTACTTC.

The chain couples TRBV24-1 to TRBJ1-5; D is uncertain. Germline CDR1 is KGHDR and CDR2 is SFDVKD. V gave up 4 bases and J gave up 7 bases, with 10 bases separating them. The CDR3 covers 13 residues. CDR3 in amino acids: CATSERAKQPQHF. CDR3 DNA: TGTGCCACCAGTGAGCGCGCAAAGCAGCCCCAGCATTTT.

CDR3 DNA sequence: TGTGCCAGCAGCGTAGGGATCTCACGGGGGGGCTCCTACAATGAGCAGTTCTTC. Amino acid sequence: CASSVGISRGGSYNEQFF. The chain links TRBV9 to TRBJ2-1, with 8 positions matching TRBD2. The CDR3 has 18 amino acids. The trim removed 0 bases at V and 0 bases at J, leaving 8 bases unmatched. CDR1 SGDLS and CDR2 YYNGEE come from the germline V gene.

In this sample, this clonotype turned up a few times. The chain couples TRBV7-2 to TRBJ2-7; TRBD1 is a possible D gene (6 bases). CDR1 SGHTA and CDR2 FQGNSA come from the germline V gene. The CDR3 totals 15 residues. V lost 1 base and J 3 bases, leaving 13 bases between the germline ends. The CDR3 spells CASSLGDRFFYEQYF. CDR3 sequence (DNA): TGTGCCAGCAGCTTAGGTGACAGGTTTTTCTACGAGCAGTACTTC.

The chain uses TRBV20-1 and TRBJ2-3; 7 nucleotides match TRBD2. The CDR3 extends over 14 amino acids. Trimming removed 1 base from V and 2 bases from J; junction bases left unmatched: 3. Looked up from germline, CDR1 is DFQATT and CDR2 is SNEGSKA (reference sequence). DNA of the CDR3: TGCAGTGCTAGAGGCGGGAGTCTCACAGATACGCAGTATTTT. As protein: CSARGGSLTDTQYF.

This clonotype was counted a single time. J is TRBJ2-5 and V is TRBV9; weak D call: TRBD2 (7 bases). The J call is doubtful: the DNA matches TRBJ2-1 better. This CDR3 comprises 15 residues. Germline CDR1 and CDR2: SGDLS and YYNGEE. DNA of the CDR3: TGTGCCAGCACCCCGACTTGGGGGGGCATCGGTGAGCAGTTCTTC. Its translation is CASTPTWGGIGEQFF.

V gene TRBV3-1 combines with J gene TRBJ2-1; unclear D gene. V lost 4 bases and J lost 2, with 9 bases in between. The CDR3 is made up of 14 amino acids. Per germline, CDR1 LGHDT and CDR2 YNNKEL (reference sequence). CDR3 DNA sequence: TGTGCCAGCAGCCCCAGCTCTACCTACAATGAGCAGTTCTTC. Amino acids: CASSPSSTYNEQFF.

V is TRBV18 and J is TRBJ1-2; weak D call: TRBD1 (6 bases). The CDR3 has 15 amino acids. V was trimmed by 2 bases and J by 2 bases, leaving 12 bases between them. Germline CDR1 reads KGHSH; CDR2 reads LQKENI. CDR3 in DNA: TGTGCCAGCTCACCAACAGGGAAAGAAAACTATGGCTACACCTTC. Translating it yields CASSPTGKENYGYTF.

The V gene is TRBV7-9, the J gene TRBJ2-7, with D maybe TRBD1 (5 bases). The J call may be mistaken, given a closer DNA end match to TRBJ2-5. This CDR3 is 15 amino acids long. Germline-derived CDR1 and CDR2 are SEHNR and FQNEAQ (reference sequence). This CDR3 reads CASSLNLGAEETQYF. DNA of the CDR3: TGTGCCAGCAGCTTAAACCTAGGGGCGGAGGAGACCCAGTACTTC.

With regard to this clonotype: An end of the junction does not agree with germline; a read error may underlie this. V usage is TRBV6-5 and J usage is TRBJ2-4; possibly TRBD1 for D (5 bases). CDR1 and CDR2 from the germline V gene are MNHEY and SVGAGI. The CDR3 length is 11 residues. CDR3 sequence reads: CASRESGWEYF. CDR3 DNA sequence: TGCGCCAGCAGGGAATCAGGGTGGGAGTACTTC.

In its sample, this clonotype was seen a few times. This rearrangement joins TRBV5-1 to TRBJ2-1, with TRBD2 matching over 11 bases. CDR3 length: 15 amino acids. J gave up 8 bases and V 4 bases, and 8 bases lay outside the gene matches. Germline CDR1 is SGHRS and CDR2 is YFSETQ. CDR3 in amino acids: CASSTSSGRSDEQFF. Written as DNA, the CDR3 is TGCGCCAGCAGCACATCTAGCGGGAGGAGTGATGAGCAGTTCTTC.